This record covers a single TCR beta chain. This sample is drawn from a study of cytotoxic CD8 clonotypes in ibrutinib-treated CLL. Study-level background: Responses: approximately 25 partial, 2 complete; after median 68 months, approximately 15 stayed remitted, some twelve progressed.

Profiled with immunoSEQ multiplex PCR; TCRdb holds only in-frame clones, not every one. Of about 92,000 clones in the sample, roughly three quarters were seen once. The CDR3 loop spans 13 amino acids. Germline assignment: CDR1 SGHDT and CDR2 YYEEEE. With 4 bases removed from V and 4 bases from J, the gap between germline ends came to 12 bases. The rearrangement joins TRBV5-6 to TRBJ2-7; D perhaps matches TRBD1 (6 bases). This sequence was found in a human donor with chronic lymphocytic leukemia. The source material was PBMCs, sampled after 24 months of ibrutinib treatment. CDR3 protein: CASSGQSPYEQYF. The CDR3 nucleotides are TGTGCCAGCAGCGGACAGTCGCCATACGAGCAGTACTTC.